The rows below give T cell receptor beta chains drawn from one sample of a study of blood T cells in healthy people across ages. TCRdb re-derived calls from the 5' RACE reads in MiXCR, one entry per CDR3 protein. The data show 800,000 to 950,000 distinct CDR3 sequences, about 34% seen once. Sequenced input: blood. The receptor source for this set is a man aged 18 to 29 in good health. The CDR3 runs from the conserved cysteine through the conserved F or W. The order of the fields is V gene, CDR3 length, D gene, clone size, J gene, CDR3 protein, CDR3 DNA. D genes are given only for firm matches. Where a row states a size, it is once, few, many or the class of an expanded clone; other rows omit it.

TRBV20-1	13	NA	many	TRBJ2-7	CSARGTSSYEQYF	TGCAGTGCTAGGGGCACGAGCTCCTACGAGCAGTACTTC
TRBV7-2	16	TRBD1	NA	TRBJ1-1	CASSLGEGGTGREAFF	TGTGCCAGCAGCTTAGGGGAGGGCGGGACAGGGCGTGAAGCTTTCTTT
TRBV29-1	13	NA	many	TRBJ1-5	CSVVIRDNQPQHF	TGCAGCGTTGTCATCAGGGACAATCAGCCCCAGCATTTT
TRBV7-9	15	NA	NA	TRBJ1-2	CASTTFVPGKDGYTF	TGTGCCAGCACCACCTTTGTCCCAGGGAAAGATGGCTACACCTTC
TRBV12-3/TRBV12-4	15	TRBD2	NA	TRBJ2-1	CASSPLRGAAYEQFF	TGTGCCAGCAGTCCCTTGCGGGGGGCGGCCTACGAGCAGTTCTTC
TRBV29-1	13	NA	NA	TRBJ2-1	CSVEGGLYNEQFF	TGCAGCGTTGAGGGGGGGCTTTACAATGAGCAGTTCTTC
TRBV6-2/TRBV6-3	15	NA	few	TRBJ2-2	CASVRGGINTGELFF	TGTGCCAGCGTTCGTGGGGGGATAAACACCGGGGAGCTGTTTTTT
TRBV21-1	17	NA	once	TRBJ1-1	CASSKAKPGLQDPEAFF	TGTGCCAGCAGCAAAGCTAAACCGGGACTCCAAGACCCTGAAGCTTTCTTT
TRBV7-6	15	NA	many	TRBJ2-7	CASSLASQGSYEQYF	TGTGCCAGCAGCTTAGCTTCCCAGGGATCCTACGAGCAGTACTTC
TRBV6-5	14	TRBD1	NA	TRBJ1-1	CASSKQGGEGEAFF	TGTGCCAGCAGTAAACAGGGGGGTGAGGGTGAAGCTTTCTTT
TRBV27	15	TRBD2	NA	TRBJ2-1	CASRETSGGAHEQFF	TGTGCCAGCAGAGAGACTAGCGGGGGGGCCCATGAGCAGTTCTTC
TRBV7-9	15	TRBD1	few	TRBJ1-5	CASSTSTGGDQPQHF	TGTGCCAGCAGCACCTCGACAGGGGGAGATCAGCCCCAGCATTTT
TRBV12-3/TRBV12-4	16	NA	NA	TRBJ2-7	CASSLGGGAEDNEQYF	TGTGCCAGCAGTTTAGGGGGGGGGGCTGAAGACAATGAGCAGTACTTC
TRBV5-6	14	NA	NA	TRBJ2-1	CASSWELLGGEQFF	TGTGCCAGCAGCTGGGAATTACTCGGGGGTGAGCAGTTCTTC
TRBV20-1	14	NA	few	TRBJ1-6	CSATPEASDSPLHF	TGCAGTGCGACACCTGAGGCCTCGGATTCACCCCTCCACTTT
TRBV20-1	17	NA	NA	TRBJ1-5	CSALDQYGSQGNQPQHF	TGCAGTGCCCTAGATCAATATGGGTCGCAGGGCAATCAGCCCCAGCATTTT
TRBV20-1	15	NA	NA	TRBJ2-5	CSAAPGYNPGETQYF	TGCAGTGCCGCGCCCGGGTATAACCCCGGGGAGACCCAGTACTTC
TRBV12-3/TRBV12-4	14	NA	NA	TRBJ2-5	CASTPAGGSETQYF	TGTGCCAGCACCCCCGCTGGGGGCAGTGAGACCCAGTACTTC
TRBV5-1	14	NA	NA	TRBJ1-4	CASSPGRQNEKLFF	TGCGCCAGCAGCCCGGGACGGCAAAATGAAAAACTGTTTTTT
TRBV21-1	18	NA	NA	TRBJ2-2	CASSKAHPGHLNTGELFF	TGTGCCAGCAGCAAAGCACACCCGGGACACTTGAACACCGGGGAGCTGTTTTTT
TRBV6-5	16	TRBD1	NA	TRBJ2-7	CASSYSRTGGIYEQYF	TGTGCCAGCAGTTACTCGAGGACAGGGGGCATCTACGAGCAGTACTTC
TRBV20-1	16	NA	NA	TRBJ2-1	CSARDPWGRGLHEQFF	TGCAGTGCTAGAGATCCGTGGGGCAGGGGTTTACACGAGCAGTTCTTC
TRBV20-1	14	NA	NA	TRBJ2-1	CSAESGEFANEQFF	TGCAGTGCTGAATCAGGGGAATTCGCGAATGAGCAGTTCTTC
TRBV20-1	14	TRBD1	NA	TRBJ1-2	CSASQGGRLYGYTF	TGCAGTGCTAGTCAGGGGGGACGTCTCTATGGCTACACCTTC
TRBV6-5	15	TRBD2	NA	TRBJ2-1	CASSYFRGVGNEQFF	TGTGCCAGCAGTTACTTTCGGGGGGTTGGCAATGAGCAGTTCTTC
TRBV20-1	13	TRBD1	few	TRBJ1-1	CSARGLQGVEAFF	TGCAGTGCTAGAGGCCTACAGGGGGTAGAAGCTTTCTTT
TRBV12-3/TRBV12-4	15	TRBD1	few	TRBJ2-1	CASSDPGTGLDEQFF	TGTGCCAGCAGTGACCCCGGGACAGGGCTCGATGAGCAGTTCTTC
TRBV9	14	NA	few	TRBJ2-3	CASSETTRTDTQYF	TGTGCCAGCAGCGAAACGACCCGCACAGATACGCAGTATTTT
TRBV3-1	16	TRBD1	NA	TRBJ1-6	CASSQNPDRGNSPLHF	TGTGCCAGCAGCCAAAATCCCGACAGGGGAAATTCACCCCTCCACTTT
TRBV7-2	15	NA	NA	TRBJ2-5	CASSLAGQGKETQYF	TGTGCCAGCAGCTTAGCCGGGCAGGGGAAAGAGACCCAGTACTTC
TRBV29-1	13	TRBD2	NA	TRBJ2-2	CSVERGGPGELFF	TGCAGCGTAGAGCGGGGGGGCCCAGGGGAGCTGTTTTTT
TRBV18	15	NA	NA	TRBJ2-6	CASSPGVPGANVLTF	TGTGCCAGCTCACCAGGGGTGCCTGGGGCCAACGTCCTGACTTTC
TRBV6-2/TRBV6-3	12	NA	NA	TRBJ1-1	CASGRVNTEAFF	TGTGCCAGCGGCCGGGTGAACACTGAAGCTTTCTTT
TRBV6-2/TRBV6-3	16	TRBD1	NA	TRBJ1-5	CASSLQDREVYQPQHF	TGTGCCAGCAGTTTGCAGGACAGGGAAGTATATCAGCCCCAGCATTTT
TRBV5-1	14	NA	many	TRBJ2-7	CASSLDGGSYEQYF	TGCGCCAGCAGCTTGGATGGCGGATCCTACGAGCAGTACTTC
TRBV7-9	14	TRBD1	few	TRBJ2-1	CASSSSDRGHEQFF	TGTGCCAGCAGCTCCTCGGACAGGGGCCATGAGCAGTTCTTC
TRBV4-1	16	NA	few	TRBJ1-6	CASSLTRGFDNSPLHF	TGCGCCAGCAGCCTAACGAGGGGGTTCGATAATTCACCCCTCCACTTT
TRBV28	13	NA	NA	TRBJ1-1	CAIQDPSGAEAFF	TGTGCCATACAGGATCCTTCCGGGGCTGAAGCTTTCTTT
TRBV20-1	14	TRBD2	NA	TRBJ2-3	CSATLAGLTDTQYF	TGCAGTGCTACCTTAGCGGGCCTCACAGATACGCAGTATTTT
TRBV29-1	15	TRBD1	few	TRBJ1-5	CSASRGTGVNQPQHF	TGCAGCGCGAGCCGCGGAACAGGGGTCAATCAGCCCCAGCATTTT
TRBV2	16	NA	NA	TRBJ1-2	CASSENRGSNNYGYTF	TGTGCCAGCAGCGAAAACCGGGGTAGCAATAACTATGGCTACACCTTC
TRBV7-2	15	TRBD1	NA	TRBJ1-5	CASSPIGQGGQPQHF	TGTGCCAGCAGCCCCATTGGACAGGGCGGTCAGCCCCAGCATTTT
TRBV12-3/TRBV12-4	12	NA	NA	TRBJ2-2	CASRSKYLRVFF	TGTGCCAGCAGGTCCAAGTACCTTAGGGTGTTTTTT
TRBV7-8	14	NA	NA	TRBJ2-3	CASSLAPKFDTQYF	TGTGCCAGCAGCTTAGCGCCGAAGTTTGATACGCAGTATTTT
TRBV12-3/TRBV12-4	15	NA	few	TRBJ1-1	CASSFSQPKNTEAFF	TGTGCCAGCAGTTTTAGCCAGCCAAAGAACACTGAAGCTTTCTTT
TRBV29-1	14	TRBD2	NA	TRBJ2-2	CSVEGGMNTGELFF	TGCAGCGTTGAGGGGGGGATGAACACCGGGGAGCTGTTTTTT
TRBV4-1	14	NA	many	TRBJ2-3	CASSQDDSTDTQYF	TGCGCCAGCAGCCAAGACGACAGCACAGATACGCAGTATTTT
TRBV4-3	19	NA	NA	TRBJ2-3	CASSQRPLLAGGATDTQYF	TGCGCCAGCAGCCAGAGGCCCCTACTTGCAGGGGGGGCCACAGATACGCAGTATTTT
TRBV6-1	14	NA	NA	TRBJ2-7	CASNPTGTSYEQYF	TGTGCCAGCAACCCTACCGGGACATCCTACGAGCAGTACTTC
TRBV30	12	NA	NA	TRBJ1-4	CAWTPGGTELFF	TGTGCCTGGACCCCCGGCGGGACGGAACTGTTTTTT
TRBV4-1	15	NA	NA	TRBJ1-1	CASSRDLGGDTEAFF	TGCGCCAGCAGCCGAGATCTGGGGGGAGACACTGAAGCTTTCTTT
TRBV15	18	TRBD1	NA	TRBJ1-2	CATSRATGTGLKSGGYTF	TGTGCCACCAGCAGAGCGACCGGGACAGGCCTCAAATCGGGGGGCTACACCTTC
TRBV4-3	19	NA	NA	TRBJ2-5	CASSQDRGHPINLEETQYF	TGCGCCAGCAGCCAAGATCGGGGACACCCTATCAATCTGGAGGAGACCCAGTACTTC
TRBV20-1	14	NA	NA	TRBJ1-1	CSAVSPGLNTEAFF	TGCAGTGCTGTCTCGCCGGGACTCAACACTGAAGCTTTCTTT